These T cell receptor beta chains were read from a single sample in a study of CD8+ T cells in alopecia areata. Using immunoSEQ multiplex PCR, the repertoire was profiled, and TCRdb retains in-frame clones only, with some absent. The sample records over 85,000 clones, around 38% being singletons. Sequenced sample: CD4+ T cells sorted from blood. These TCRs come from a human donor with alopecia areata. Each CDR3 is given with its conserved first and last residue. A D gene is named only where the DNA matches it firmly. Only some rows state a clone size, as once, few, many or a class for expanded clones.

abundance | j_gene | v_gene | d_gene | CDR3aa | CDR3nt
- | TRBJ2-3 | TRBV27 | TRBD2 | CASSRRGVDTQYF | TGTGCCAGCAGCCGCCGGGGGGTTGATACGCAGTATTTT
- | TRBJ1-6 | TRBV6-5 | - | CASSYSGGGRNSPLHF | TGTGCCAGCAGTTACAGCGGGGGTGGGCGGAATTCACCCCTCCACTTT
- | TRBJ2-4 | TRBV7-2 | TRBD2 | CASSPGTSGGNIQYF | TGTGCCAGCAGCCCTGGGACTAGCGGGGGGAACATTCAGTACTTC
- | TRBJ1-4 | TRBV11-2 | - | CASSFQRRPTTNEKLFF | TGTGCCAGCAGCTTCCAACGCCGACCGACAACTAATGAAAAACTGTTTTTT
- | TRBJ2-1 | TRBV2 | - | CASSVVLENGAEQFF | TGTGCCAGCAGTGTGGTGCTTGAGAACGGGGCTGAGCAGTTCTTC
- | TRBJ2-1 | TRBV10-2 | - | CASSEGPLAAPQSEQFF | TGCGCCAGCAGTGAAGGTCCCCTGGCCGCTCCCCAGTCGGAGCAGTTCTTC
few | TRBJ2-6 | TRBV28 | - | CASSVVDSGANVLTF | TGTGCCAGCAGTGTCGTGGACTCTGGGGCCAACGTCCTGACTTTC
few | TRBJ2-3 | TRBV19 | - | CASSIFARTDTQYF | TGTGCCAGTAGTATCTTCGCGCGCACAGATACGCAGTATTTT
few | TRBJ1-5 | TRBV7-8 | - | CASSLELGWQPQHF | TGTGCCAGCAGCTTAGAGTTGGGGTGGCAGCCCCAGCATTTT
- | TRBJ1-6 | TRBV20-1 | - | CSVWSRPSTF | TGCAGTGTCTGGTCGAGACCCTCCACTTTT
- | TRBJ2-3 | TRBV5-4 | TRBD2 | CASSTGTTTDTQYF | TGTGCCAGCAGCACCGGGACTACCACAGATACGCAGTATTTT
- | TRBJ2-1 | TRBV4-3 | - | CASSQDWSGVATYNEQFF | TGCGCCAGCAGCCAAGATTGGTCGGGGGTCGCTACATACAATGAGCAGTTCTTC
few | TRBJ2-2 | TRBV7-2 | TRBD2 | CASSSQSGENTGELFF | TGTGCCAGCAGCTCCCAGAGCGGGGAGAACACCGGGGAGCTGTTTTTT
- | TRBJ2-7 | TRBV19 | TRBD2 | CASSTPTSGSLYEQYF | TGTGCCAGTAGTACCCCAACTAGCGGGAGTCTCTACGAGCAGTACTTC
few | TRBJ2-1 | TRBV7-2 | TRBD2 | CASSAQPLAGSGEQFF | TGTGCCAGCAGCGCTCAGCCTCTAGCGGGGTCCGGTGAGCAGTTCTTC
few | TRBJ1-5 | TRBV6-6 | - | CASSYGANQPQHF | TGTGCCAGCAGTTACGGGGCTAATCAGCCCCAGCATTTT
few | TRBJ1-6 | TRBV23-1 | - | CALTGRARWSSPLHF | TGCGCCCTCACGGGGAGGGCTAGATGGAGTTCACCCCTCCACTTT
few | TRBJ2-3 | TRBV4-3 | - | CASSQLAGAVVDTQYF | TGCGCCAGCAGCCAACTCGCCGGGGCCGTGGTGGATACGCAGTATTTT
- | TRBJ2-7 | TRBV28 | TRBD1 | CASSLSFRGRYEQYF | TGTGCCAGCAGTTTATCGTTCAGGGGGCGATACGAGCAGTACTTC
once | TRBJ1-2 | TRBV30 | - | CAWSDLIKANYGYTF | TGTGCCTGGAGTGATTTGATAAAAGCTAACTATGGCTACACCTTC
few | TRBJ2-7 | TRBV28 | TRBD1 | CASSSVDRGYEQYF | TGTGCCAGCAGTTCGGTAGACAGGGGGTACGAGCAGTACTTC
few | TRBJ2-6 | TRBV7-8 | - | CASSGPTGLGANVLTF | TGTGCCAGCAGCGGCCCGACGGGGTTGGGGGCCAACGTCCTGACTTTC
few | TRBJ2-3 | TRBV5-1 | - | CASSFSGTTDTQYF | TGCGCCAGCAGCTTCTCCGGGACCACAGATACGCAGTATTTT
few | TRBJ1-1 | TRBV29-1 | - | CSARPGLNTEAFF | TGCAGCGCCCGACCCGGTTTGAACACTGAAGCTTTCTTT
- | TRBJ2-5 | TRBV28 | - | CASSSRTSYQETQYF | TGTGCCAGCAGTTCCAGGACATCGTACCAAGAGACCCAGTACTTC
- | TRBJ2-5 | TRBV7-2 | TRBD1 | CASSLGPGQQETQYF | TGTGCCAGCAGCTTGGGCCCGGGACAGCAAGAGACCCAGTACTTC
- | TRBJ1-1 | TRBV30 | TRBD1 | CAWSKGAVTEAFF | TGTGCCTGGAGTAAGGGGGCGGTCACTGAAGCTTTCTTT
few | TRBJ2-3 | TRBV5-4 | - | CASSIDASPQNTQYF | TGTGCCAGCAGCATCGACGCCAGCCCCCAAAATACGCAGTATTTT